The 5 T cell receptor beta chains in this list originate from one sample, sequenced in a study of T cells after yellow fever vaccination. From the 5' RACE reads, TCRdb called clonotypes with MiXCR, one entry per CDR3 protein. The sample carries 500,000 to 650,000 distinct CDR3 sequences, about 14% recorded once. The starting material was PBMCs, obtained on the day of the yellow fever booster vaccination. The receptor set was obtained from a man under 40 who received the YFV17D yellow fever vaccine.

This clonotype was picked up a small number of times. The chain recombines TRBV28 with TRBJ1-3; D gene unclear. Germline loops: CDR1 MDHEN, CDR2 SYDVKM. This CDR3 is built from 12 residues. V was clipped by 3 bases and J by 3 bases, with 3 bases between them. CDR3 nucleotides: TGTGCCAGCAGTTTTTATGGAAACACCATATATTTT. It translates to CASSFYGNTIYF.

This chain joins TRBV30 and TRBJ2-7; TRBD1 matches 9 bases. The CDR3 loop spans 15 amino acids. V lost 2 bases, J lost 3 bases, and 8 bases stayed unmatched. From germline, CDR1 is GTSNPN and CDR2 SVGIG (reference sequence). The CDR3 loop is CAWSPGQGILYEQYF. Here the CDR3 DNA reads TGTGCCTGGAGTCCGGGACAGGGTATTCTCTACGAGCAGTACTTC.

This clonotype was picked up a small number of times. The genes are TRBV20-1 and TRBJ1-6; the D is unclear. Trimming removed 4 bases from V and 6 bases from J, with 13 bases in between. Per germline, CDR1 DFQATT and CDR2 SNEGSKA (reference sequence). This CDR3 is 14 amino acids long. CDR3 sequence reads: CSATLGRLNSPLHF. The CDR3 coding sequence is TGCAGTGCTACCCTAGGGCGGCTTAATTCACCCCTCCACTTT.

The genes are TRBV20-1 and TRBJ2-7; 7 bases line up with TRBD2. Trimming at V came to 5 bases and at J to 3 bases, leaving 13 bases not matched to a gene. Germline V gives CDR1 DFQATT, CDR2 SNEGSKA (reference sequence). This CDR3 contains 15 residues. CDR3 nucleotide sequence: TGCAGTGCTCGACCGACTAGCACGTATCTCTACGAGCAGTACTTC. Translation gives CSARPTSTYLYEQYF.

This clonotype was seen more than once but under ten times. The rearrangement uses TRBV12-3 or TRBV12-4 and TRBJ1-5; D remains unclear. V gave up 3 bases and J gave up 4 bases, with 7 bases separating them. The CDR3 consists of 13 residues. CDR3 loop: CASSFIQNQPQHF. In DNA form, the CDR3 reads TGTGCCAGCAGTTTTATCCAGAATCAGCCCCAGCATTTT.